The clone carrying this TCR beta chain was found once. Its antigen is not identified. PCR was performed a second time for roughly 6 to 12 cycles using a sample-barcoded 5' primer and a J-beta primer mix. From each sample, at least 2.5 million paired-end reads containing CDR3 were obtained. A single record per CDR3 protein comes from TCRdb applying MiXCR to the 5' RACE reads. The table has fewer than 1.5 million distinct CDR3 sequences, roughly 40% seen once. The entry originates in a study of blood T cells in healthy people across ages. The study's findings and limits: Lack of knowledge of donor CMV status possibly confounded expanded clonotype changes. Compared with aged donors, long-lived donors showed fewer expanded clones, suggesting selection.

Germline CDR1 and CDR2: DFQATT and SNEGSKA (reference sequence). The CDR3 runs to 13 residues. Trimming shortened V by 2 bases and J by 2 bases, and 10 bases separated the two germline ends. This sequence originates from a woman aged 18-35 years in good health. This chain links TRBV20-1 with TRBJ2-7, with a tentative D call TRBD2 (5 bases). The sample taken for sequencing was blood. In DNA, the CDR3 is TGCAGTGCTAGAAAAGCGGATACCTACGAGCAGTACTTC. Translated, it gives CSARKADTYEQYF.